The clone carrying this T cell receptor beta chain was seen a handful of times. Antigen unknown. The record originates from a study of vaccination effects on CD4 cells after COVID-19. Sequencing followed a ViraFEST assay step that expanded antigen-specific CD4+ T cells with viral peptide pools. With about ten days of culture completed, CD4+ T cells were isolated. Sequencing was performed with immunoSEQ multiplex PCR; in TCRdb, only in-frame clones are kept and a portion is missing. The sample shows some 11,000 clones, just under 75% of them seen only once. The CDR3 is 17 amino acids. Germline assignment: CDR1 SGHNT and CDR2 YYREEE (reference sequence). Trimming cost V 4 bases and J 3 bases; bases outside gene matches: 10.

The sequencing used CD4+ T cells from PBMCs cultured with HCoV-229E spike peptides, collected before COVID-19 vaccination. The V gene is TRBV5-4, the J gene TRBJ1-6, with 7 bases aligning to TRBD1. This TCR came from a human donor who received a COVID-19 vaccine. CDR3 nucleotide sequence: TGTGCCAGCAGCCTGGATCCGGGACAGATCTATAATTCACCCCTCCACTTT. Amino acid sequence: CASSLDPGQIYNSPLHF.